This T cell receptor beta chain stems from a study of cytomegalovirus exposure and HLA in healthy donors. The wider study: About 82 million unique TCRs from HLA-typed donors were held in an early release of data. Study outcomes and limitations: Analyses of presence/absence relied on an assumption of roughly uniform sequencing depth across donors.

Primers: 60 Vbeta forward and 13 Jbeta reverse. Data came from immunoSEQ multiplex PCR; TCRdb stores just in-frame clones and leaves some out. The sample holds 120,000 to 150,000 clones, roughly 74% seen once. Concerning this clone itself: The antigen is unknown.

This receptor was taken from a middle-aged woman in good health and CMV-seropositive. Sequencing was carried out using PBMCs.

CDR3 sequence: CASSLEAVGYGYTF. The CDR3 nucleotides read TGTGCCAGCAGTTTGGAGGCGGTGGGGTATGGCTACACCTTC. The chain combines TRBV28 with TRBJ1-2; D is uncertain. The CDR3 has 14 residues. Trimming stripped 3 bases from V and 5 bases from J, with 13 bases between. The germline gives CDR1 MDHEN, CDR2 SYDVKM.